A single sample gave rise to the 5 T cell receptor beta chains below, sequenced in a study of Tregs in tolerant kidney transplant recipients. Sequencing was performed with immunoSEQ multiplex PCR; in TCRdb, only in-frame clones are kept and a portion is missing. The sample includes tens of thousands of clones. Mixed chimerism was transient after nonmyeloablative marrow transplants from related graft donors. The sequencing used CD4+ T cells from blood (PBMCs), collected 24 months after the transplant. These receptors were collected from a human patient who received a combined kidney and bone marrow transplant. The graft donor may account for some of the T cells.

As for this clone: Coverage ceases 3 residues before the CDR3 finishes, and the germline J gene fills in the end. V and J are TRBV5-1 and TRBJ2-7; 10 bases line up with TRBD1. The CDR3 runs to 15 residues. With V trimmed by 4 bases and J by 3 bases, 7 bases remained unmatched. Germline loops: CDR1 SGHRS, CDR2 YFSETQ. The CDR3 loop is CASSPGQGPFYEQYF. The covered CDR3 bases are TGCGCCAGCAGCCCGGGACAGGGGCCCTTCTACGAG.

A remark on this clone: The CDR3 extends 3 residues past the end of the read, so its final part is completed from the germline J gene. This chain uses TRBV11-2 with TRBJ2-4; 11 nucleotides align to TRBD2. Trimming at V came to 5 bases and at J to 9 bases, leaving 9 bases not matched to a gene. The CDR3 is made up of 15 amino acids. CDR1 is SGHAT and CDR2 is FQNNGV in the germline V gene. The CDR3 loop is CASSTIAGGPGIQYF. The CDR3 DNA, read in part, is TGTGCCAGCAGCACAATAGCGGGAGGGCCTGGCATT.

CDR3 bases read: TGCGCCAGCAGCCAGGGGACCTCAGCAGATACG. It translates to CASSQGTSADT. The entire CDR3 protein is CASSQGTSADTQYF. The V call is TRBV5-1, the J call TRBJ2-3, with D possibly being TRBD1 (6 bases). The read terminates 3 residues before the CDR3 end, so the remaining end is supplied by the germline J gene. The V gene's germline CDR1 is SGHRS and CDR2 YFSETQ. V lost 4 bases to trimming and J lost 4 bases, with 13 bases between them. The CDR3 runs to 14 residues.

Concerning this clone itself: The read is 3 residues too short to cover the CDR3 end, so that end is filled in from the germline J gene. This chain uses TRBV7-3 with TRBJ2-2, with unresolved D. The V end lost 2 bases, the J end lost 8 bases, and 12 bases lay between the germline ends. This CDR3 region has 14 residues. Germline assignment: CDR1 SGHTA and CDR2 FQGTGA. The CDR3 here is CASSLQGREGELFF. Partial CDR3 DNA: TGTGCCAGCAGCTTACAAGGGCGAGAGGGGGAG.

Turning to this clone: The CDR3 end lies 3 residues beyond the end of the read and is filled in from the germline J gene. The gene calls are TRBV7-2 and TRBJ1-1; D remains unclear. The CDR3 has 13 amino acids. CDR1 and CDR2 from the germline V gene are SGHTA and FQGNSA. V was trimmed by 1 base and J by 1 base, leaving 4 bases between them. The chain's CDR3 is CASSLGQNTEAFF. The part of the CDR3 DNA that was read is TGTGCCAGCAGCTTAGGTCAGAACACTGAA.